The 15 T cell receptor beta chains below all came from one sample that was sequenced in a study of blood T cells in healthy people across ages. Using a J-beta primer mix together with a sample-barcoded 5' primer, a second PCR was run for roughly 7 to 11 cycles. One entry per CDR3 protein results from TCRdb running MiXCR on the 5' RACE reads. This sample has a few hundred thousand distinct CDR3 sequences, with 50% to 60% found just once. The sample consisted of blood. Receptors were obtained from a man between 60 and 75 years old in good health.

The chain links TRBV12-3 or TRBV12-4 to TRBJ1-2; 9 nucleotides line up with TRBD1. Trimming at V came to 5 bases and at J to 5 bases, leaving 12 bases not matched to a gene. The CDR3 loop spans 16 amino acids. CDR3 sequence (DNA): TGTGCCAGCAGTCCCACCGCCGGGACAGGGTGGTATGGCTACACCTTC. This sequence encodes CASSPTAGTGWYGYTF.

The J gene is TRBJ1-3, the V gene TRBV6-1, with TRBD1 identical over 7 bases. Germline V gene sequence: CDR1 MNHNS, CDR2 SASEGT. Germline trimming cut 6 bases from V and 2 bases from J; bases unmatched to any gene: 10. The CDR3 has 16 residues. This chain's CDR3 is CASSSGTARTGNTIYF. CDR3 sequence (DNA): TGTGCCAGCAGCTCCGGGACAGCTCGAACTGGAAACACCATATATTTT.

As regards this clonotype: One end of the junction does not line up with germline, which may come from a read error. The gene calls are TRBV20-1 and TRBJ2-1; TRBD1 is a possible D gene (6 bases). Germline CDR1 is DFQATT and CDR2 is SNEGSKA (reference sequence). This CDR3 comprises 14 residues. CDR3 DNA sequence: TGCAGTGCTAGAGGGTTGAGGGGGTACAATGGGCAGTTCTTC. Protein product: CSARGLRGYNGQFF.

The J gene is TRBJ2-1, the V gene TRBV30; D possibly corresponds to TRBD1 (6 bases). V lost 3 bases and J 7 bases, leaving 10 bases between the germline ends. Germline V CDR1 and CDR2: GTSNPN, SVGIG (reference sequence). The CDR3 spans 12 residues. CDR3 loop: CAWSEQGNEQFF. CDR3 DNA: TGTGCCTGGAGCGAGCAGGGGAATGAGCAGTTCTTC. The variable domain in full, with the rest retrieved from reference TRBV30 and TRBJ2-1, is SQTIHQWPATLVQPVGSPLSLECTVEGTSNPNLYWYRQAAGRGLQLLFYSVGIGQISSEVPQNLSASRPQDRQFILSSKKLLLSDSGFYLCAWSEQGNEQFFGPGTRLTVL.

The chain combines TRBV12-3 or TRBV12-4 with TRBJ2-7; D is perhaps TRBD1 or TRBD2 (6 bases each). Between the trimmed V and J ends, which lost 4 bases and 5 bases, there was a span of 18 bases. The CDR3 extends over 15 amino acids. This CDR3 reads CASSYGTGGLNEQYF. In DNA, the CDR3 is TGTGCCAGCAGTTACGGGACTGGGGGCCTCAACGAGCAGTACTTC.

This clonotype was recorded a few times. The chain combines TRBV2 with TRBJ2-5; no reliable D call. The CDR3 is 13 residues long. Deletions cut 8 bases from V and 7 bases from J, with 17 bases between. Germline V lookup: CDR1 SNHLY, CDR2 FYNNEI. CDR3 sequence (DNA): TGTGCCAGCCTTCAGGACCTCCGAGGGACCCAGTACTTC. Translating it yields CASLQDLRGTQYF.

This sequence joins TRBV20-1 and TRBJ2-1, with TRBD2 identical over 12 bases. Germline V lookup: CDR1 DFQATT, CDR2 SNEGSKA (reference sequence). CDR3 length: 16 amino acids. V trimming: 3 bases; J trimming: 6 bases; junction bases outside the gene matches: 9. The DNA of the CDR3 is TGCAGTGCTAGGGTGGCTAGCGGGAGGGGCTGCAATGAGCAGTTCTTC. Translating gives CSARVASGRGCNEQFF.

CDR3 loop: CSAPDVDSYEQYF. The DNA for the CDR3 is TGCAGTGCTCCCGATGTGGATTCCTACGAGCAGTACTTC. The V call is TRBV20-1, the J call TRBJ2-7, with D unresolved. V was shortened by 5 bases and J by 1 base, with 12 bases between the two germline ends. The CDR3 contains 13 residues. CDR1 is DFQATT and CDR2 is SNEGSKA in the germline V gene (reference sequence).

This clonotype was observed at least ten times. V gene TRBV4-3 combines with J gene TRBJ2-3; TRBD1 or TRBD2 may be the D gene (5 bases each). The CDR3 is made up of 17 amino acids. Trimming shortened V by 0 bases and J by 2 bases, and 15 bases separated the two germline ends. Germline V gene data show CDR1 as LGHNA and CDR2 as YSLEER. CDR3 coding DNA: TGCGCCAGCAGCCAAGAAGGGACCGATCCATCCACAGATACGCAGTATTTT. It encodes CASSQEGTDPSTDTQYF.

This clonotype has more than one count but fewer than ten. A read error may account for a junction end that differs from germline. The rearrangement joins TRBV19 to TRBJ1-1; D not resolved. The germline gives CDR1 LNHDA, CDR2 SQIVND (reference sequence). The CDR3 runs to 13 residues. The CDR3 coding sequence is TGTGCTAGTAGTACCCAACGAAACACTGAAGCTTTCTTT. Protein sequence: CASSTQRNTEAFF.

The table lists this clonotype with a count of one. The rearrangement links TRBV20-1 to TRBJ2-3; TRBD1 aligns across 12 bases. The CDR3 is made up of 13 amino acids. CDR1 and CDR2 (germline): DFQATT, SNEGSKA (reference sequence). The V gene end was trimmed by 6 bases and the J gene end by 6 bases; junction bases not matched to a gene: 4. CDR3 sequence: CSASGTGGDTQYF. The CDR3 DNA sequence: TGCAGTGCCAGTGGGACAGGGGGCGATACGCAGTATTTT.

This chain links TRBV6-2 or TRBV6-3 with TRBJ2-1; D might be TRBD1 or TRBD2, each matching 5 bases. With 6 bases removed from V and 0 bases from J, the gap between germline ends came to 18 bases. This CDR3 is 17 amino acids long. Germline CDR1 and CDR2: MNHEY and SVGEGT. CDR3 loop: CASSSTRGSSSYNEQFF. The CDR3 DNA reads TGTGCCAGCAGCTCCACTCGGGGCTCGAGCTCCTACAATGAGCAGTTCTTC.

This clonotype was recorded only once. A much larger clonotype is one base distant, so this may be a read error. This chain connects TRBV2 to TRBJ2-4; 11 nucleotides line up with TRBD2. Judging by the DNA end, TRBJ2-5 fits better; the J call may be wrong. The CDR3 has 17 amino acids. Looked up from germline, CDR1 is SNHLY and CDR2 is FYNNEI. The chain's CDR3 is CAGSVSLAGGTQETQYF. In DNA, the CDR3 is TGTGCCGGCAGTGTCTCCCTAGCGGGAGGCACCCAAGAGACCCAGTACTTC.

The genes are TRBV5-5 and TRBJ2-4, with TRBD2 matching over 14 bases. The end of the DNA fits TRBJ2-7 better, so the J call may be wrong. Germline V gene lookup returns CDR1 SGHKS and CDR2 YYEKEE (reference sequence). The CDR3 contains 14 residues. The CDR3 sequence is CASRGLAGVHEQYF. Here the CDR3 DNA reads TGTGCCAGCAGGGGACTAGCGGGAGTCCACGAGCAGTACTTC.

This clonotype has just a few counts. V is TRBV5-8 and J is TRBJ2-1; 16 bases align to TRBD2. The ends lost 4 bases at V and 8 bases at J; junction bases unmatched: 9. Germline assignment: CDR1 SGHTS and CDR2 YDEGEE. The CDR3 sequence is 17 residues long. CDR3 sequence: CASSPGTSGRARDEQFF. The CDR3 region has the DNA TGTGCCAGCAGCCCCGGGACTAGCGGGAGGGCTCGCGATGAGCAGTTCTTC.